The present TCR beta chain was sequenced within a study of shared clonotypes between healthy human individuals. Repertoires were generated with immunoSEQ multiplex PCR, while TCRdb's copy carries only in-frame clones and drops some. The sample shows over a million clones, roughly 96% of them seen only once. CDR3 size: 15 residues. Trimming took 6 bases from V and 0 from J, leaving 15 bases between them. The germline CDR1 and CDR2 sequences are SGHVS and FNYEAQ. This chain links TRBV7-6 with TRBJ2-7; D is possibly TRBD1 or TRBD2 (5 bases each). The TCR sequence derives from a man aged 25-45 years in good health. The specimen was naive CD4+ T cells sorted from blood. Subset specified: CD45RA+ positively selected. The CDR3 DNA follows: TGTGCCAGCAGTTTCCTGCCGGGGCCCTCCTACGAGCAGTACTTC. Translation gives CASSFLPGPSYEQYF.